A selection of T cell receptor beta chains follows, all from one sample in a study of shared clonotypes between healthy human individuals. Here immunoSEQ multiplex PCR was the method, and the copy in TCRdb shows in-frame clones only, minus some. The sample lists over 2 million clones; around 95% were seen once. The material sequenced was naive CD4+ T cells sorted from blood. The receptors shown here come from a man younger than 35 in good health. Each CDR3 is given with its conserved first and last residue. The D gene is left open where the match is weak. The listing skips clone size in some rows; elsewhere it reads once, few, many or a size class.

j_gene: TRBJ1-2
v_gene: TRBV5-5
d_gene: .
abundance: .
CDR3nt: TGTGCCAGCAGCTTGGAACCGACAGGCACGGGTGGCTACACCTTC
CDR3aa: CASSLEPTGTGGYTF

j_gene: TRBJ1-4
v_gene: TRBV30
d_gene: .
abundance: .
CDR3nt: TGTGCCTGGGCCCCAGGCTCGGGTGCAACTAATGAAAAACTGTTTTTT
CDR3aa: CAWAPGSGATNEKLFF

j_gene: TRBJ2-3
v_gene: TRBV5-1
d_gene: .
abundance: once
CDR3nt: TGCGCCACCCCGCCACCCGACCCGACAGCTAGCACAGATACGCAGTATTTT
CDR3aa: CATPPPDPTASTDTQYF

j_gene: TRBJ2-5
v_gene: TRBV7-2
d_gene: .
abundance: .
CDR3nt: TGTGCCAGCAGCGCTACGGGCGGAGGCCAAGAGACCCAGTACTTC
CDR3aa: CASSATGGGQETQYF

j_gene: TRBJ1-2
v_gene: TRBV6-5
d_gene: .
abundance: .
CDR3nt: TGTGCCAGCAGTTACTTTGTCGGCTATGGCTACACCTTC
CDR3aa: CASSYFVGYGYTF

j_gene: TRBJ1-4
v_gene: TRBV5-8
d_gene: .
abundance: .
CDR3nt: TGTGCCAGCAGCTTGGGAGGGAGCGAAAAACTGTTTTTT
CDR3aa: CASSLGGSEKLFF

j_gene: TRBJ2-7
v_gene: TRBV10-3
d_gene: TRBD2
abundance: once
CDR3nt: TGTGCCATCAGTAGCCCCACTAGCGGGGGACACTACGAGCAGTACTTC
CDR3aa: CAISSPTSGGHYEQYF

j_gene: TRBJ2-3
v_gene: TRBV10-1
d_gene: .
abundance: .
CDR3nt: TGCGCCAGCAGTGAGTCGACTCGGGATACGCAGTATTTT
CDR3aa: CASSESTRDTQYF

j_gene: TRBJ1-2
v_gene: TRBV2
d_gene: .
abundance: .
CDR3nt: TGTGCCAGCATCCGACAGACTAACTATGGCTACACCTTC
CDR3aa: CASIRQTNYGYTF

j_gene: TRBJ2-7
v_gene: TRBV6-1
d_gene: .
abundance: .
CDR3nt: TGTGCCAGCACTAGAATGGGGACCAAAGACAACGAGCAGTACTTC
CDR3aa: CASTRMGTKDNEQYF

j_gene: TRBJ1-5
v_gene: TRBV7-9
d_gene: .
abundance: .
CDR3nt: TGTGCCAGCAGCTTAGCTACTGGGCAGATCAATCAGCCCCAGCATTTT
CDR3aa: CASSLATGQINQPQHF

j_gene: TRBJ1-2
v_gene: TRBV28
d_gene: .
abundance: .
CDR3nt: TGTGCCAGCAGTTTTACAGGAATCTATGGCTACACCTTC
CDR3aa: CASSFTGIYGYTF

j_gene: TRBJ1-5
v_gene: TRBV18
d_gene: .
abundance: .
CDR3nt: TGTGCCAGCTCACCCCAAGGGCCTAGCGGACAGCCCCAGCATTTT
CDR3aa: CASSPQGPSGQPQHF

j_gene: TRBJ1-5
v_gene: TRBV28
d_gene: TRBD1
abundance: .
CDR3nt: TGTGCCACCTCTCCAGGGGGAGGCGCTCAGCCCCAGCATTTT
CDR3aa: CATSPGGGAQPQHF

j_gene: TRBJ2-5
v_gene: TRBV5-1
d_gene: .
abundance: .
CDR3nt: TGCGCCAGCAGCTTGGCCTCGACTAGGACTCCAGTAGAGACCCAGTACTTC
CDR3aa: CASSLASTRTPVETQYF

j_gene: TRBJ1-3
v_gene: TRBV7-2
d_gene: .
abundance: .
CDR3nt: TGTGCCAGCAGCTTAGGAGGTTCTGGGGGTGGAAACACCATATATTTT
CDR3aa: CASSLGGSGGGNTIYF

j_gene: TRBJ2-6
v_gene: TRBV29-1
d_gene: .
abundance: .
CDR3nt: TGCAGCGTTGGGGAGTCTGGGGCCAACGTCCTGACTTTC
CDR3aa: CSVGESGANVLTF

j_gene: TRBJ1-2
v_gene: TRBV2
d_gene: .
abundance: .
CDR3nt: TGTGCCAGCATCTACTCCGCAGGGGAAGGCTACACCTTC
CDR3aa: CASIYSAGEGYTF

j_gene: TRBJ2-7
v_gene: TRBV7-8
d_gene: .
abundance: .
CDR3nt: TGTGCCAGCGGGGGATACGAGCAGTACTTC
CDR3aa: CASGGYEQYF

j_gene: TRBJ2-7
v_gene: TRBV28
d_gene: .
abundance: few
CDR3nt: TGTGCCAGCAGTTTGGGAAGGGTGGCCTACGAGCAGTACTTC
CDR3aa: CASSLGRVAYEQYF

j_gene: TRBJ2-2
v_gene: TRBV7-8
d_gene: TRBD1
abundance: .
CDR3nt: TGTGCCAGCAGCTCTAGGACAGGAATGAACACCGGGGAGCTGTTTTTT
CDR3aa: CASSSRTGMNTGELFF

j_gene: TRBJ2-7
v_gene: TRBV14
d_gene: .
abundance: .
CDR3nt: TGTGCCAGCAGTCGGACTAACTACGAGCAGTACTTC
CDR3aa: CASSRTNYEQYF

j_gene: TRBJ2-3
v_gene: TRBV6-4
d_gene: TRBD2
abundance: .
CDR3nt: TGTGCCAGCAGTGAAAACCCTAGCGGGGGGCATCAAACGCAGTATTTT
CDR3aa: CASSENPSGGHQTQYF

j_gene: TRBJ2-5
v_gene: TRBV7-2
d_gene: TRBD1
abundance: .
CDR3nt: TGTGCCAGCAGCTTAGCGGCAGGGGGCGGTGAGACCCAGTACTTC
CDR3aa: CASSLAAGGGETQYF

j_gene: TRBJ2-1
v_gene: TRBV5-4
d_gene: .
abundance: .
CDR3nt: TGTGCCAGCAGTCCGGACCCTACAGGGTCCTACAATGAGCAGTTCTTC
CDR3aa: CASSPDPTGSYNEQFF

j_gene: TRBJ2-5
v_gene: TRBV18
d_gene: .
abundance: .
CDR3nt: TGTGCCAGCTCACCACTTCGGGAAGAGACCCAGTACTTC
CDR3aa: CASSPLREETQYF

j_gene: TRBJ1-2
v_gene: TRBV2
d_gene: .
abundance: .
CDR3nt: TGTGCCAGCAGTGCCTTGCCAGAGGGCTATGGCTACACCTTC
CDR3aa: CASSALPEGYGYTF

j_gene: TRBJ2-2
v_gene: TRBV18
d_gene: .
abundance: .
CDR3nt: TGTGCCAGCTCATCTGGGTCCGGGGAGCTGTTTTTT
CDR3aa: CASSSGSGELFF

j_gene: TRBJ1-1
v_gene: TRBV6-5
d_gene: .
abundance: .
CDR3nt: TGTGCCAGCAGTTACACCCAGGGGAACACTGAAGCTTTCTTT
CDR3aa: CASSYTQGNTEAFF

j_gene: TRBJ2-1
v_gene: TRBV9
d_gene: .
abundance: .
CDR3nt: TGTGCCAGCAGCGTAGAAGGGGACTCCTACAATGAGCAGTTCTTC
CDR3aa: CASSVEGDSYNEQFF

j_gene: TRBJ1-1
v_gene: TRBV9
d_gene: .
abundance: .
CDR3nt: TGTGCCAGCAGCGTAGACGCAGGGGCGATGAACACTGAAGCTTTCTTT
CDR3aa: CASSVDAGAMNTEAFF

j_gene: TRBJ1-5
v_gene: TRBV2
d_gene: .
abundance: once
CDR3nt: TGTGCCAGCAGTGACGCGGACAGCAATCAGCCCCAGCATTTT
CDR3aa: CASSDADSNQPQHF

j_gene: TRBJ1-4
v_gene: TRBV30
d_gene: TRBD1
abundance: once
CDR3nt: TGTGCCTGGAGTCGGACAGGGCTGGGTGAAAAACTGTTTTTT
CDR3aa: CAWSRTGLGEKLFF

j_gene: TRBJ2-7
v_gene: TRBV5-1
d_gene: .
abundance: .
CDR3nt: TGCGCCAGCAGCTCCAGGGGATCCCCCTACGAGCAGTACTTC
CDR3aa: CASSSRGSPYEQYF

j_gene: TRBJ1-4
v_gene: TRBV5-1
d_gene: TRBD1
abundance: few
CDR3nt: TGCGCCAGCAGCTACCGGGACAGTAATGAAAAACTGTTTTTT
CDR3aa: CASSYRDSNEKLFF

j_gene: TRBJ1-2
v_gene: TRBV25-1
d_gene: .
abundance: .
CDR3nt: TGTGCCAGCAGTGATACGGTGAGCTACACCTTC
CDR3aa: CASSDTVSYTF

j_gene: TRBJ2-7
v_gene: TRBV7-7
d_gene: TRBD2
abundance: .
CDR3nt: TGTGCTAGCAGTTGGGGGAGGGAGGCCTACGAGCAGTACTTC
CDR3aa: CASSWGREAYEQYF

j_gene: TRBJ2-7
v_gene: TRBV10-3
d_gene: .
abundance: once
CDR3nt: TGTGCCATCAGCGCCGGCGTACCTAGGTACGAGCAGTACTTC
CDR3aa: CAISAGVPRYEQYF

j_gene: TRBJ2-7
v_gene: TRBV11-2
d_gene: .
abundance: .
CDR3nt: TGTGCCAGCAGCCGCGATAATCTCTACGAGCAGTACTTC
CDR3aa: CASSRDNLYEQYF

j_gene: TRBJ1-4
v_gene: TRBV2
d_gene: TRBD1
abundance: .
CDR3nt: TGTGCCAGCAGCGGGACAGCGAGTGAAAAACTGTTTTTT
CDR3aa: CASSGTASEKLFF

j_gene: TRBJ2-7
v_gene: TRBV7-2
d_gene: TRBD2
abundance: .
CDR3nt: TGTGCCAGCAGCTCCCAACTAGCGGTCGAGCAGTACTTC
CDR3aa: CASSSQLAVEQYF

j_gene: TRBJ2-7
v_gene: TRBV25-1
d_gene: .
abundance: .
CDR3nt: TGTGCCAGCAGTGAAAACAGGTACGAGCAGTACTTC
CDR3aa: CASSENRYEQYF

j_gene: TRBJ2-6
v_gene: TRBV27
d_gene: TRBD1
abundance: once
CDR3nt: TGTGCCAGCAGTTTTAATCTGGGACAGGGGAGGACTGGGGCCAACGTCCTGACTTTC
CDR3aa: CASSFNLGQGRTGANVLTF

j_gene: TRBJ1-6
v_gene: TRBV13
d_gene: TRBD1
abundance: .
CDR3nt: TGTGCCAGCAGCCTAAAACCGGGACAGGTGTTTTCACCCCTCCACTTT
CDR3aa: CASSLKPGQVFSPLHF

j_gene: TRBJ2-1
v_gene: TRBV7-9
d_gene: .
abundance: .
CDR3nt: TGTGCCAGCAGCTCACCGGGACTTCTAGACAATGAGCAGTTCTTC
CDR3aa: CASSSPGLLDNEQFF

j_gene: TRBJ1-4
v_gene: TRBV10-2
d_gene: TRBD1
abundance: .
CDR3nt: TGCGCCAGCAATCAACAGGGGGCGGGGGAAAAACTGTTTTTT
CDR3aa: CASNQQGAGEKLFF

j_gene: TRBJ2-3
v_gene: TRBV30
d_gene: .
abundance: .
CDR3nt: TGTGCCTGGAGCGGGACCCCCAGGAGATCAGATACGCAGTATTTT
CDR3aa: CAWSGTPRRSDTQYF

j_gene: TRBJ1-1
v_gene: TRBV7-9
d_gene: .
abundance: .
CDR3nt: TGTGCCAGCAGCGCCGACGGAGTTGAAGCTTTCTTT
CDR3aa: CASSADGVEAFF

j_gene: TRBJ1-5
v_gene: TRBV5-6
d_gene: .
abundance: .
CDR3nt: TGTGCCAGCAGCCCTTTTAGTCAGTATAGCAATCAGCCCCAGCATTTT
CDR3aa: CASSPFSQYSNQPQHF

j_gene: TRBJ1-4
v_gene: TRBV5-6
d_gene: TRBD1
abundance: once
CDR3nt: TGTGCCAGCAGCTTGCACGGGACAGACCTTTTCGGGAAACTGTTTTTT
CDR3aa: CASSLHGTDLFGKLFF

j_gene: TRBJ1-2
v_gene: TRBV20-1
d_gene: .
abundance: .
CDR3nt: TGCAGTGCTAGAGAGAATGGCTACACCTTC
CDR3aa: CSARENGYTF

j_gene: TRBJ2-2
v_gene: TRBV19
d_gene: TRBD1
abundance: .
CDR3nt: TGTGCCAGTAGTATCTGGACAGGAAACACCGGGGAGCTGTTTTTT
CDR3aa: CASSIWTGNTGELFF

j_gene: TRBJ2-5
v_gene: TRBV10-1
d_gene: TRBD2
abundance: .
CDR3nt: TGCGCCAGCAGCACCGGGACTAGCTTGAAGACCCAGTACTTC
CDR3aa: CASSTGTSLKTQYF

j_gene: TRBJ1-1
v_gene: TRBV6-1
d_gene: TRBD1
abundance: .
CDR3nt: TGTGCCAGCACCAACCCCCCAGGGGGCACTGAAGCTTTCTTT
CDR3aa: CASTNPPGGTEAFF